Below, 13 T cell receptor beta chains from the same sample are listed, as sequenced in a study of blood T cell repertoires in COVID-19. Using immunoSEQ multiplex PCR, the repertoire was profiled, and TCRdb retains in-frame clones only, with some absent. The sample yields 150,000 to 200,000 clones, approximately 90% seen once. Sequenced: peripheral blood. The source is a woman older than 75 in a cohort sampled during active or convalescent COVID-19.

The chain has TRBV9 and TRBJ2-5; a weak D match, TRBD2 (6 bases). The germline V and J ends were trimmed by 2 bases and 2 bases, with 10 bases remaining between them. Germline V gene lookup returns CDR1 SGDLS and CDR2 YYNGEE. The CDR3 runs 14 residues. CDR3 coding DNA: TGTGCCAGCAGCGTGGGCGGGATGCAAGAGACCCAGTACTTC. It codes for CASSVGGMQETQYF.

The chain is built from TRBV10-1 and TRBJ2-1; 11 nucleotides line up with TRBD1. V gave up 6 bases and J gave up 1 base; unmatched junction bases: 14. The CDR3 covers 19 residues. The V gene's germline CDR1 is WNHNN and CDR2 SYGVQD (reference sequence). This chain's CDR3 is CASSPGLGQGESSYNEQFF. The CDR3 DNA is TGCGCCAGCAGCCCGGGCTTGGGACAGGGGGAGAGTTCCTACAATGAGCAGTTCTTC.

J is TRBJ1-2 and V is TRBV29-1; a weak D match, TRBD1 (6 bases). The V end was cut by 7 bases, the J end by 7 bases, with 19 bases between. This CDR3 has 13 residues. The germline CDR1 and CDR2 sequences are SQVTM and ANQGSEA. For the CDR3, the DNA is TGCAGCGCCGGGGACAAGGGGAAATCTGGCTACACCTTC. As protein: CSAGDKGKSGYTF.

This clone was picked up a small number of times. The V and J genes are TRBV11-3 and TRBJ2-2, with D possibly being TRBD2 (5 bases). The V gene's germline CDR1 is SGHNT and CDR2 YENEEA. The ends were cut back, 6 bases at V and 4 bases at J, with 9 bases in the middle. The CDR3 extends over 13 amino acids. In nucleotides, the CDR3 is TGTGCCAGCAGGTTTAGCGTCACCGGGGAGCTGTTTTTT. Residues: CASRFSVTGELFF.

This clone was seen once. This chain links TRBV3-1 (or the pseudogene TRBV3-2) with TRBJ1-5, with D uncertain. Germline assignment: CDR1 LGHDT and CDR2 YNNKEL (reference sequence). This CDR3 is built from 15 residues. The V end lost 1 base, the J end lost 9 bases, and 16 bases lay between the germline ends. This CDR3 reads CASSQGRSVWPPQHF. In DNA form, the CDR3 reads TGTGCCAGCAGCCAAGGGAGATCGGTGTGGCCGCCCCAGCATTTT.

The genes are TRBV5-6 and TRBJ2-5, with a weak D call TRBD2 (6 bases). Trimming pared 5 bases from V and 0 bases from J, leaving 11 bases between. This CDR3 comprises 14 residues. The germline gives CDR1 SGHDT, CDR2 YYEEEE. The CDR3 here is CASSSGWYQETQYF. The CDR3 nucleotides are TGTGCCAGCAGTAGCGGTTGGTACCAAGAGACCCAGTACTTC.

V gene TRBV28 combines with J gene TRBJ1-5; tentatively, D is TRBD1 (6 bases). Per germline, CDR1 MDHEN and CDR2 SYDVKM. The CDR3 totals 15 residues. Trimming pared 3 bases from V and 4 bases from J, leaving 13 bases between. DNA for the CDR3: TGTGCCAGCAGTTTTTCGGGGGGCGCGAATCAGCCCCAGCATTTT. As protein: CASSFSGGANQPQHF.

The chain employs TRBV20-1 and TRBJ1-1; weak D call: TRBD1 (5 bases). This CDR3 contains 12 residues. Germline V CDR1 and CDR2: DFQATT, SNEGSKA (reference sequence). Trimming removed 3 bases from V and 11 bases from J, with 16 bases in between. The DNA of the CDR3 is TGCAGTGCTAGTTGGGGTCAGGGATTCGCTTTCTTT. Encoded protein: CSASWGQGFAFF.

This chain joins TRBV11-2 and TRBJ2-7; 11 bases fit TRBD1. V dropped 8 bases and J dropped 2; count of bases not matched to a gene: 5. The CDR3 totals 14 residues. CDR1 SGHAT and CDR2 FQNNGV come from the germline V gene. The CDR3, as DNA: TGTGCCAGCCAAAGGACAGGGGGCCCCTACGAGCAGTACGTC. This translates into CASQRTGGPYEQYV.

The chain employs TRBV10-1 and TRBJ1-1; perhaps TRBD1 as D (6 bases). The CDR3 is 13 amino acids. The ends were cut back, 4 bases at V and 2 bases at J, with 8 bases in the middle. Germline lookup yields CDR1 WNHNN and CDR2 SYGVQD (reference sequence). DNA for the CDR3: TGCGCCAGCAGTGGAGGGGGAAACACTGAAGCTTTCTTT. As protein: CASSGGGNTEAFF.

The chain has TRBV7-2 and TRBJ2-4; the match to TRBD1 covers 9 bases. Trimming cost V 6 bases and J 8 bases; bases outside gene matches: 5. Germline-derived CDR1 and CDR2 are SGHTA and FQGNSA. The CDR3 runs to 13 residues. The CDR3 protein is CASRRQGGYIQYF. In DNA form, the CDR3 reads TGTGCCAGCAGGAGACAGGGGGGGTACATTCAGTACTTC.

This chain joins TRBV7-2 and TRBJ2-3; 11 nucleotides align to TRBD2. Unmatched junction bases numbered 9, after V lost 1 base and J lost 6 bases. Germline V gene data show CDR1 as SGHTA and CDR2 as FQGNSA. The CDR3 sequence is 17 residues long. The CDR3 bases are TGTGCCAGCAGCTTAGTTCCCCTAGCGGGGGGTCGGGATACGCAGTATTTT. This encodes CASSLVPLAGGRDTQYF.

V usage is TRBV10-3 and J usage is TRBJ2-3; TRBD1 matches 10 bases. The CDR3 is 15 amino acids. With 6 bases clipped from V and 4 bases from J, the junction kept 7 bases outside the gene matches. In germline, CDR1 is ENHRY, CDR2 SYGVKD. This CDR3 reads CAISPGTGVADTQYF. CDR3 nucleotide sequence: TGTGCCATCAGCCCCGGGACAGGGGTTGCAGATACGCAGTATTTT.